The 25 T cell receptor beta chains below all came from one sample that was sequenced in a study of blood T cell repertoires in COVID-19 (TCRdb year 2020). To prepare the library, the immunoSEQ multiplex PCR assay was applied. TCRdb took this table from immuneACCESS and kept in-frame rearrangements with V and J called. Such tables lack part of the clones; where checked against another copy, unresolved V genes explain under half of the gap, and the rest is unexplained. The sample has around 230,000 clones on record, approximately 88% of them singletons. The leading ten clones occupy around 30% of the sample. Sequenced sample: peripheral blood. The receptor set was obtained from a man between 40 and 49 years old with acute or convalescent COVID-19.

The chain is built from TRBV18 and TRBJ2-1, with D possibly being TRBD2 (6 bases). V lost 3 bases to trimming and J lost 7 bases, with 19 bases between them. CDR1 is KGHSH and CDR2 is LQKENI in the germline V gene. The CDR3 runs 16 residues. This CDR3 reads CASSPRGRESGNEQFF. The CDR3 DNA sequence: TGTGCCAGCTCACCCCGTGGACGGGAGAGCGGTAATGAGCAGTTCTTC.

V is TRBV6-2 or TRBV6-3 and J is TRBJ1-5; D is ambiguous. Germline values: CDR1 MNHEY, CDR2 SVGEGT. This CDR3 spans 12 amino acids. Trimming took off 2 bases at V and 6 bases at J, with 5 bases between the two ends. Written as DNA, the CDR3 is TGTGCCAGCAGTTACATCGGTCAGCCCCAGCATTTT. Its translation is CASSYIGQPQHF.

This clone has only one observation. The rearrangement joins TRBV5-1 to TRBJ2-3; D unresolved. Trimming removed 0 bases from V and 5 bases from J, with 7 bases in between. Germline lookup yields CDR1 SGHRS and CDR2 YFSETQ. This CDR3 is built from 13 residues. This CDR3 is CASSLGSGDTQYF. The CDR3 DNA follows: TGCGCCAGCAGCTTGGGTTCCGGAGATACGCAGTATTTT.

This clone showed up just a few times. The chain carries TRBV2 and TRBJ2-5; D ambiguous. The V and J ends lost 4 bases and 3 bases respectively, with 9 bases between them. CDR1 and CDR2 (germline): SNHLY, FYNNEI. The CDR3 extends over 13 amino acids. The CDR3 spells CASSVEREETQYF. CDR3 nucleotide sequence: TGTGCCAGCAGTGTTGAACGAGAAGAGACCCAGTACTTC.

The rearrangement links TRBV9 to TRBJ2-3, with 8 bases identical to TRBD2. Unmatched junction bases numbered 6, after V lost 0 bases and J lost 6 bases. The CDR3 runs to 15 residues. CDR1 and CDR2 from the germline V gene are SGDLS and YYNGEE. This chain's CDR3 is CASSVGVAGTDTQYF. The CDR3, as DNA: TGTGCCAGCAGCGTAGGAGTAGCGGGAACTGATACGCAGTATTTT.

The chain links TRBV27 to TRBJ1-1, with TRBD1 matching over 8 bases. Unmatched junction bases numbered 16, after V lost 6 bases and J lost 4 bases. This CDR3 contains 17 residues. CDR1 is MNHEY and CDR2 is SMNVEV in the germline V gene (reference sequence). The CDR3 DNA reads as TGTGCCAGCAGCCGACTAAACCCTTTCACAGGGGGCACTGAAGCTTTCTTT. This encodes CASSRLNPFTGGTEAFF.

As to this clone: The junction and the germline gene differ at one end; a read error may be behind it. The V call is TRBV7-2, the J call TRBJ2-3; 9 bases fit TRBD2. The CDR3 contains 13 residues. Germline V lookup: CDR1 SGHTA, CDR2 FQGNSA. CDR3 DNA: TGTGCCAGCAGCTTAGTAGCGGGAGATGCGCAGTATTTT. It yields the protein CASSLVAGDAQYF. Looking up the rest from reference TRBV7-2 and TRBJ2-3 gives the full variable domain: GAGVSQSPSNKVTEKGKDVELRCDPISGHTALYWYRQSLGQGLEFLIYFQGNSAPDKSGLPSDRFSAERTGGSVSTLTIQRTQQEDSAVYLCASSLVAGDAQYFGPGTRLTVL.

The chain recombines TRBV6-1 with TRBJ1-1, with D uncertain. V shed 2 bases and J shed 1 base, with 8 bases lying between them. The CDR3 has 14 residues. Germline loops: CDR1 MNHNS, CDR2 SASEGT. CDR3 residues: CASSERRKNTEAFF. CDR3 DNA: TGTGCCAGCAGTGAAAGGAGAAAGAACACTGAAGCTTTCTTT.

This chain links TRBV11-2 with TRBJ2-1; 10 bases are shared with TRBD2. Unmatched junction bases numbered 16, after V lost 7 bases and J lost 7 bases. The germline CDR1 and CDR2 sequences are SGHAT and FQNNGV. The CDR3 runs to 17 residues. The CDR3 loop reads CASNLYRLAGAMNEQFF. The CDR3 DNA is TGTGCCAGCAACCTCTACCGGCTAGCGGGAGCAATGAATGAGCAGTTCTTC.

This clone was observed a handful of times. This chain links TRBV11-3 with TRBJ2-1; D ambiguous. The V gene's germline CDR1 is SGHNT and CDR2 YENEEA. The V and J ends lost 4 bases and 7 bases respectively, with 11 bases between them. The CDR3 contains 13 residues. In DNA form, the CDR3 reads TGTGCCAGCAGCTACGACACTCGTAATGAGCAGTTCTTC. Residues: CASSYDTRNEQFF. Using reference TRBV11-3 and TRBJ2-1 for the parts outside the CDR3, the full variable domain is EAGVVQSPRYKIIEKKQPVAFWCNPISGHNTLYWYLQNLGQGPELLIRYENEEAVDDSQLPKDRFSAERLKGVDSTLKIQPAELGDSAVYLCASSYDTRNEQFFGPGTRLTVL.

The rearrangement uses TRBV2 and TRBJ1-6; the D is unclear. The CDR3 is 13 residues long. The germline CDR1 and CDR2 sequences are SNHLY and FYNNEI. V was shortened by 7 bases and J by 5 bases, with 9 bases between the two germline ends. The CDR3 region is CASTWRDNSPLHF. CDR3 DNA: TGTGCCAGCACATGGAGGGATAATTCACCCCTCCACTTT. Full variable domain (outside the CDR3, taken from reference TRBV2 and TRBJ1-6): EPEVTQTPSHQVTQMGQEVILRCVPISNHLYFYWYRQILGQKVEFLVSFYNNEISEKSEIFDDQFSVERPDGSNFTLKIRSTKLEDSAMYFCASTWRDNSPLHFGNGTRLTVT.

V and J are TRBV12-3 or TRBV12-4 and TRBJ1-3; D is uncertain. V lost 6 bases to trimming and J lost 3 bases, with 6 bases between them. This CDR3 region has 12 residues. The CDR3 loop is CASSLFGNTIYF. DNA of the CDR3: TGTGCCAGCAGCCTTTTTGGAAACACCATATATTTT.

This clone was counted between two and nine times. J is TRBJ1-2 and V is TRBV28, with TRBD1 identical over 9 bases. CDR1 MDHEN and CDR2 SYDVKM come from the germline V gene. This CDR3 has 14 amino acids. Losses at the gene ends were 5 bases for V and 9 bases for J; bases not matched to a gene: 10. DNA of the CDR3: TGTGCCAGCAGTGTACAGGGGGCCATCAGTCGCTACACCTTC. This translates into CASSVQGAISRYTF.

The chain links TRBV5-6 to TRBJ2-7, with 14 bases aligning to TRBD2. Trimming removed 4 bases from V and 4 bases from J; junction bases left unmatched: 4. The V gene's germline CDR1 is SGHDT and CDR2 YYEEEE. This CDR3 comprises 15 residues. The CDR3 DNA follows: TGTGCCAGCAGCCTCGGGACTAGCGGGAGTTACGAGCAGTACTTC. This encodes CASSLGTSGSYEQYF.

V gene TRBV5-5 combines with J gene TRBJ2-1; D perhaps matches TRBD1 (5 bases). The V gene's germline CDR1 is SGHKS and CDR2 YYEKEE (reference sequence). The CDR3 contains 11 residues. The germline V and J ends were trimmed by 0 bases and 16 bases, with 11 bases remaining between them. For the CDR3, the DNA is TGTGCCAGCAGCTTGGGGCAGGGTCGATTCTTC. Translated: CASSLGQGRFF.

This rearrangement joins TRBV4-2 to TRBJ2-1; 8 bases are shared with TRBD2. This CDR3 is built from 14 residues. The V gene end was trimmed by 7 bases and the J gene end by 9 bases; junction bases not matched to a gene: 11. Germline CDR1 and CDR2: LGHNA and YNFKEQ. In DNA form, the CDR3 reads TGTGCCAGCAACCCAACGGGAGGGCCGGGTGAGCAGTTCTTC. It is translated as CASNPTGGPGEQFF.

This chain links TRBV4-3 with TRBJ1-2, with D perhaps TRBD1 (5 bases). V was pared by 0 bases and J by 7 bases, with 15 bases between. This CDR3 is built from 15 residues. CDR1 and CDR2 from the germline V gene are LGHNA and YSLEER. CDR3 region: CASSQERVGAGGYTF. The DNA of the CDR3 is TGCGCCAGCAGCCAAGAAAGGGTAGGGGCAGGTGGCTACACCTTC.

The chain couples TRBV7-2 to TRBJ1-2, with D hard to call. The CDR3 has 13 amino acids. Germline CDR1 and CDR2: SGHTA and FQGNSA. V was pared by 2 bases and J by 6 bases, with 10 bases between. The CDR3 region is CASSLLRGDGYTF. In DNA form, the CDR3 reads TGTGCCAGCAGCTTACTTCGGGGAGATGGCTACACCTTC.

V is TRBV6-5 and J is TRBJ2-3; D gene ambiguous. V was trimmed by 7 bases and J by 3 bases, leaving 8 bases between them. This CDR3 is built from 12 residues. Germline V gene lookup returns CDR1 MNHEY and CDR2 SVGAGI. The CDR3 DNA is TGTGCCAGCACTATTTGGACAGATACGCAGTATTTT. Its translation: CASTIWTDTQYF.

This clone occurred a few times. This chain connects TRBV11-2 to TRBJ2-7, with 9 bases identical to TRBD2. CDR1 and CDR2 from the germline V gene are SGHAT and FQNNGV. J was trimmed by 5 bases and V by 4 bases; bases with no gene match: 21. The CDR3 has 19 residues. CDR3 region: CASSYSSVAIRGRVDEQYF. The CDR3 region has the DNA TGTGCCAGCAGCTATAGCAGTGTAGCGATTCGCGGGAGGGTTGACGAGCAGTACTTC.

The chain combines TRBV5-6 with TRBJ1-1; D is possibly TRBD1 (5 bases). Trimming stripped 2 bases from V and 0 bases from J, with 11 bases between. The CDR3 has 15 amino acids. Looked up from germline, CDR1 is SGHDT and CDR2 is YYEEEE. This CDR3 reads CASSLMGQLNTEAFF. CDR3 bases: TGTGCCAGCAGCTTAATGGGGCAGCTGAACACTGAAGCTTTCTTT.

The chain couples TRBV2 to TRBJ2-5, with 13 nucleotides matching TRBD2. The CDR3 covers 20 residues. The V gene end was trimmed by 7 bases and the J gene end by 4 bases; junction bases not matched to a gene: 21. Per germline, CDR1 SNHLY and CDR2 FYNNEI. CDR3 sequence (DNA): TGTGCCAGCACCGCAGGACAGGGAAGAACTAGCGGGAGGGTTAGAGAGACCCAGTACTTC. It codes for CASTAGQGRTSGRVRETQYF.

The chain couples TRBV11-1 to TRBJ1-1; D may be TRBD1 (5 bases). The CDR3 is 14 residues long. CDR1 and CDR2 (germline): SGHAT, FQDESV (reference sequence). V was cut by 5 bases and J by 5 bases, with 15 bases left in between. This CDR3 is CASSRRSEGTEAFF. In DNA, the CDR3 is TGTGCCAGCAGCCGTCGTTCGGAGGGGACTGAAGCTTTCTTT.

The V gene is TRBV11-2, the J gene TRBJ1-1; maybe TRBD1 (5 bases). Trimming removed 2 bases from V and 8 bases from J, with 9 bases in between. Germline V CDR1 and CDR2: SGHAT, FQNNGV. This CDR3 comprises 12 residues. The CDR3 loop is CASSLQGREAFF. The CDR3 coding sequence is TGTGCCAGCAGCTTACAGGGCCGGGAAGCTTTCTTT. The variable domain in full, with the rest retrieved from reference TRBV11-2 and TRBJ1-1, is EAGVAQSPRYKIIEKRQSVAFWCNPISGHATLYWYQQILGQGPKLLIQFQNNGVVDDSQLPKDRFSAERLKGVDSTLKIQPAKLEDSAVYLCASSLQGREAFFGQGTRLTVV.

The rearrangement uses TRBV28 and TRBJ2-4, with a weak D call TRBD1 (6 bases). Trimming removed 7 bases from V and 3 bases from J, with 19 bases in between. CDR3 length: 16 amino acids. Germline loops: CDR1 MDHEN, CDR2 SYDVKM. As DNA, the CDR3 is TGTGCCAGCAAGGGGCCGAGGGGGTATGGCAAAAACATTCAGTACTTC. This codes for CASKGPRGYGKNIQYF.